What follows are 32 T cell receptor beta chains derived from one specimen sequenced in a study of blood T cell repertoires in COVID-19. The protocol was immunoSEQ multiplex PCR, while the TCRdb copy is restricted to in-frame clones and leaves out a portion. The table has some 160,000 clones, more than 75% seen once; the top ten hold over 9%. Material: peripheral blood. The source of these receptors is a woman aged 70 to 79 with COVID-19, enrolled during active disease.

The CDR3 region has the DNA TGTGCCAGCAGGAATACCAGTGTGAATGAGCAGTTCTTC. It encodes CASRNTSVNEQFF. The chain links TRBV7-2 to TRBJ2-1; D gene ambiguous. This CDR3 has 13 amino acids. Trimming left V 6 bases short and J 7 bases short, with 13 bases between. The germline V gene encodes CDR1 SGHTA and CDR2 FQGNSA.

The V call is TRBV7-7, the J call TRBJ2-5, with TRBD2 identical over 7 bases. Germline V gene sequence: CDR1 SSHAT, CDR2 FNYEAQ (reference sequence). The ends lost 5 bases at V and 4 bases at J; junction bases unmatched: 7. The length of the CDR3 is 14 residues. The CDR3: CASSRGTTPETQYF. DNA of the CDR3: TGTGCCAGCAGCCGCGGGACTACCCCAGAGACCCAGTACTTC.

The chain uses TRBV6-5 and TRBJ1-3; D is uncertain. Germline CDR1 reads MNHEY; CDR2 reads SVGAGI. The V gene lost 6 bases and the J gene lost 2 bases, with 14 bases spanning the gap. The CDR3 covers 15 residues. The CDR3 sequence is CASSMSEGAGNTIYF. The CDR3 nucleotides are TGTGCCAGCAGCATGAGCGAGGGAGCTGGAAACACCATATATTTT.

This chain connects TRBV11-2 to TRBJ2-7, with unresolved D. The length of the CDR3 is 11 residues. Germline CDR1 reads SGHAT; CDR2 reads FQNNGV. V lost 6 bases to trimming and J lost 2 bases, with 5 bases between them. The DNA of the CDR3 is TGTGCCAGCAGTTCAGCCTACGAGCAGTACTTC. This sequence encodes CASSSAYEQYF. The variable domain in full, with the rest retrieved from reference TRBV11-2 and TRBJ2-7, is EAGVAQSPRYKIIEKRQSVAFWCNPISGHATLYWYQQILGQGPKLLIQFQNNGVVDDSQLPKDRFSAERLKGVDSTLKIQPAKLEDSAVYLCASSSAYEQYFGPGTRLTVT.

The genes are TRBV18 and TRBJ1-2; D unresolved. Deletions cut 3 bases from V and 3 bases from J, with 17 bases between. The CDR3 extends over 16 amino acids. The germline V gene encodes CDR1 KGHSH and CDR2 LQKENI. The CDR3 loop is CASSPSGGGSDYGYTF. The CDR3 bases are TGTGCCAGCTCACCCTCTGGAGGAGGGTCAGACTATGGCTACACCTTC.

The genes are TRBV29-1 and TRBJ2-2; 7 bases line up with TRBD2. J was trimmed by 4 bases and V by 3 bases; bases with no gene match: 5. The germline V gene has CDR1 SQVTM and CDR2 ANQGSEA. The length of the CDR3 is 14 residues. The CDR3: CSVDRAGVTGELFF. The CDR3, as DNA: TGCAGCGTTGACCGGGCGGGGGTCACCGGGGAGCTGTTTTTT.

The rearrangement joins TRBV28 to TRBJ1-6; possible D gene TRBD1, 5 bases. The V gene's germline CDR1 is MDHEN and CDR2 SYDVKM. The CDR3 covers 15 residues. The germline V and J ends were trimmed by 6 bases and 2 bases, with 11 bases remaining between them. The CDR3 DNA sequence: TGTGCCAGCAGCGAAACAGGAGCCTATAATTCACCCCTCCACTTT. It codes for CASSETGAYNSPLHF.

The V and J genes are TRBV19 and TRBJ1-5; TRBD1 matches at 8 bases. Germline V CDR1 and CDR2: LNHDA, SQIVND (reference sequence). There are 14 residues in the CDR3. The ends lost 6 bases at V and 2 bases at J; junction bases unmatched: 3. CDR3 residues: CASRQGVGNQPQHF. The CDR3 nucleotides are TGTGCCAGTAGACAGGGGGTGGGCAATCAGCCCCAGCATTTT.

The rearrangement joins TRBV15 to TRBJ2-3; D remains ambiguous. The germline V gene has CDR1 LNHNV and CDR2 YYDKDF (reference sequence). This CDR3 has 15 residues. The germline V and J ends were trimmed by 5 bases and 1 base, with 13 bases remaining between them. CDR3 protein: CATSQTTRGTDTQYF. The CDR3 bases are TGTGCCACCAGCCAAACTACCCGCGGCACAGATACGCAGTATTTT. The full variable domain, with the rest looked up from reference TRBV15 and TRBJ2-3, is DAMVIQNPRYQVTQFGKPVTLSCSQTLNHNVMYWYQQKSSQAPKLLFHYYDKDFNNEADTPDNFQSRRPNTSFCFLDIRSPGLGDTAMYLCATSQTTRGTDTQYFGPGTRLTVL.

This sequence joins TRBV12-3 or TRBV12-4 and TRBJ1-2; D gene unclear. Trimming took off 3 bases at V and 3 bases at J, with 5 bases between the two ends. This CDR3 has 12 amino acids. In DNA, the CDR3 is TGTGCCAGCAGTTTGAGGGACTATGGCTACACCTTC. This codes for CASSLRDYGYTF.

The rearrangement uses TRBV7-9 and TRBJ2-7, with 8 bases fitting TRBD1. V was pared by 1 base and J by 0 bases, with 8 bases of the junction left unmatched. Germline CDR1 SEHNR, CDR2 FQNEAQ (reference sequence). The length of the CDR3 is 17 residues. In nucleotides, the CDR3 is TGTGCCAGCAGCTTAGGTTACGGGACAGGCGACTCCTACGAGCAGTACTTC. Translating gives CASSLGYGTGDSYEQYF.

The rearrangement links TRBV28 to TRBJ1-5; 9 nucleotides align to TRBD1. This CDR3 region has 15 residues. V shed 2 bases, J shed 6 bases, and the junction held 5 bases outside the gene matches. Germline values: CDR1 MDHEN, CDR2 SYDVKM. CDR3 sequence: CASSLGTGRFQPQHF. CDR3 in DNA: TGTGCCAGCAGTTTAGGGACAGGGCGTTTTCAGCCCCAGCATTTT.

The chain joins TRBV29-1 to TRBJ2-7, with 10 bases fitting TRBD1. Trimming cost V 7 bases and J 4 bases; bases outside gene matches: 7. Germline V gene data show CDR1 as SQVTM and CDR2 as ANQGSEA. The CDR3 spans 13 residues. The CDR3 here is CSGGQGSGYEQYF. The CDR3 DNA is TGCAGCGGGGGACAGGGGAGCGGGTACGAGCAGTACTTC.

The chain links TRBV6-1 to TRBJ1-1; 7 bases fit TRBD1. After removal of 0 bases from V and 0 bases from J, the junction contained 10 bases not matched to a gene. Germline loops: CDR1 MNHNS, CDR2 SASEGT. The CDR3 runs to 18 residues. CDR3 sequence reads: CASSEALKRGPMNTEAFF. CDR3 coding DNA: TGTGCCAGCAGTGAAGCTTTGAAAAGGGGGCCTATGAACACTGAAGCTTTCTTT.

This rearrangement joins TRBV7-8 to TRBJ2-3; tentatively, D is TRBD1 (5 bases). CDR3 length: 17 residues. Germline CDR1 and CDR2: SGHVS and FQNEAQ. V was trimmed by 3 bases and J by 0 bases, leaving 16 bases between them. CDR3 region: CASSLLKDRRSTDTQYF. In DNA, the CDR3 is TGTGCCAGCAGCTTGCTAAAAGACAGACGAAGCACAGATACGCAGTATTTT. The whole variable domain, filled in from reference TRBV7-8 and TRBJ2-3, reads GAGVSQSPRYKVAKRGQDVALRCDPISGHVSLFWYQQALGQGPEFLTYFQNEAQLDKSGLPSDRFFAERPEGSVSTLKIQRTQQEDSAVYLCASSLLKDRRSTDTQYFGPGTRLTVL.

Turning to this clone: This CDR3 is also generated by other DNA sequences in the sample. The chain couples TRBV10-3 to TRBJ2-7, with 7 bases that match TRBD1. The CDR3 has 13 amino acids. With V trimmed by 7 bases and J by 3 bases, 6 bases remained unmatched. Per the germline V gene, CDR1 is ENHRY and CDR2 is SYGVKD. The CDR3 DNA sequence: TGTGCCATCACCGGGACAGCGAACTACGAGCAGTACTTC. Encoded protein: CAITGTANYEQYF.

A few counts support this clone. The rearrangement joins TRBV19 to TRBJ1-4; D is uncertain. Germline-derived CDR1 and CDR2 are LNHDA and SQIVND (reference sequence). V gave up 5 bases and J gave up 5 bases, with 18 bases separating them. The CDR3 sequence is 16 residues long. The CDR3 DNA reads TGTGCCAGTAGTTCAACGACCACGGGTCCAAATGAAAAACTGTTTTTT. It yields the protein CASSSTTTGPNEKLFF.

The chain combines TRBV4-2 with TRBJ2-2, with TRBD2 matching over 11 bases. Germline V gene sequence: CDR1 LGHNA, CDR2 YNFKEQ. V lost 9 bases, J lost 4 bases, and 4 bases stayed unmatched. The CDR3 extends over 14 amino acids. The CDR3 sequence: CASRLAGSTGELFF. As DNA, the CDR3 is TGTGCCAGTCGACTAGCGGGGAGCACCGGGGAGCTGTTTTTT.

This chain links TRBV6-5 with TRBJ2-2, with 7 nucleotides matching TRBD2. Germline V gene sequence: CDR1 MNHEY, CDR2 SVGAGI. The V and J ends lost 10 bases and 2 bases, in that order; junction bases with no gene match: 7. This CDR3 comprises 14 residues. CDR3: CATRGSGNTGELFF. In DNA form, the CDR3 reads TGTGCCACCCGCGGGAGCGGTAACACCGGGGAGCTGTTTTTT.

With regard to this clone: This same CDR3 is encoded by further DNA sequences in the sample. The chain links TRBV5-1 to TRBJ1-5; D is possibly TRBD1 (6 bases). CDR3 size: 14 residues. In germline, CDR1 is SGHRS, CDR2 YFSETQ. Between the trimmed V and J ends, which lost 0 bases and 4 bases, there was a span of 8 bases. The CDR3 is CASSLEGGNQPQHF. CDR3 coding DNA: TGCGCCAGCAGCTTGGAAGGGGGAAATCAGCCCCAGCATTTT.

The DNA for the CDR3 is TGTGCCAGCAGCCCACAAACAGCCCACACTGAAGCTTTCTTT. It encodes CASSPQTAHTEAFF. The chain has TRBV7-2 and TRBJ1-1, with D unresolved. The V end lost 5 bases, the J end lost 3 bases, and 13 bases lay between the germline ends. CDR1 is SGHTA and CDR2 is FQGNSA in the germline V gene. CDR3 size: 14 residues.

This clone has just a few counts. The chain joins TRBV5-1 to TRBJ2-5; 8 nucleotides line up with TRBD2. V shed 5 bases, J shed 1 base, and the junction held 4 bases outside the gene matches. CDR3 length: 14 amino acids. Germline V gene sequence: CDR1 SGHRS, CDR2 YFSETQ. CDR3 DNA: TGCGCCAGCAGTCCTACTAGCGGCCAAGAGACCCAGTACTTC. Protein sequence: CASSPTSGQETQYF.

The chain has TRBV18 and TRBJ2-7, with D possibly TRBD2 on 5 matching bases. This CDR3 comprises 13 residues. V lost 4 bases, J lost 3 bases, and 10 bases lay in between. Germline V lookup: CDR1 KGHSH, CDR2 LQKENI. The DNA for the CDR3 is TGTGCCAGCTCACGAGTGGAGGTCTACGAGCAGTACTTC. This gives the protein CASSRVEVYEQYF.

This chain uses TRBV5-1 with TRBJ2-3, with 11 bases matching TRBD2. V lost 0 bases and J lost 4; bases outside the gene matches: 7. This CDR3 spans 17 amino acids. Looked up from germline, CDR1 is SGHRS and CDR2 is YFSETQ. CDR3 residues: CASSLAVSGGAADTQYF. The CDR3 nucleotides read TGCGCCAGCAGCTTGGCCGTTAGCGGGGGGGCGGCAGATACGCAGTATTTT. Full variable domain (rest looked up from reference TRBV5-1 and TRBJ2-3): KAGVTQTPRYLIKTRGQQVTLSCSPISGHRSVSWYQQTPGQGLQFLFEYFSETQRNKGNFPGRFSGRQFSNSRSEMNVSTLELGDSALYLCASSLAVSGGAADTQYFGPGTRLTVL.

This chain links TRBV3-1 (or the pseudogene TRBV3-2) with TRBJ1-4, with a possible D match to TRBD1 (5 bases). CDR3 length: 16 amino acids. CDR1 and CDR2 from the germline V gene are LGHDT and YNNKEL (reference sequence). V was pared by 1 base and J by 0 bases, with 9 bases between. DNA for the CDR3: TGTGCCAGCAGCCAAGGGATAGGGGCAACTAATGAAAAACTGTTTTTT. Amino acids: CASSQGIGATNEKLFF.

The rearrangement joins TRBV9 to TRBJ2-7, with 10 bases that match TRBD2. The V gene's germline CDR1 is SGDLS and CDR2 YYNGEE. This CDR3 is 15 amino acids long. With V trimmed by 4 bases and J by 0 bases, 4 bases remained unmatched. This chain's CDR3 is CASSPRTSGSYEQYF. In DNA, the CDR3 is TGTGCCAGCAGCCCTCGGACTAGCGGCTCCTACGAGCAGTACTTC.

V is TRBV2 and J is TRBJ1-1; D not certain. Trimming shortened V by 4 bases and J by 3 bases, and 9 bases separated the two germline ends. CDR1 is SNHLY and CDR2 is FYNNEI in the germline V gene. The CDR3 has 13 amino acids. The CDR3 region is CASSARQDTEAFF. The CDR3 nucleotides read TGTGCCAGCAGTGCGCGACAAGACACTGAAGCTTTCTTT.

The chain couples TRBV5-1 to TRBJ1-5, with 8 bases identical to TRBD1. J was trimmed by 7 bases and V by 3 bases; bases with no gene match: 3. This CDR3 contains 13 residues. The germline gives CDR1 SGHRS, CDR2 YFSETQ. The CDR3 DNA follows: TGCGCCAGCAGCTACAGGGGGAAGCAGCCCCAGCATTTT. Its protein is CASSYRGKQPQHF.

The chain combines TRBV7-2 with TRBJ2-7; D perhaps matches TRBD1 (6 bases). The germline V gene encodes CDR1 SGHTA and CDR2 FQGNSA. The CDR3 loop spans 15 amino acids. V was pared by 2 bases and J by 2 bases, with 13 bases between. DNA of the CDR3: TGTGCCAGCAGCTTAATGGGGGCGCGTCCCTACGAGCAGTACTTC. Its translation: CASSLMGARPYEQYF.

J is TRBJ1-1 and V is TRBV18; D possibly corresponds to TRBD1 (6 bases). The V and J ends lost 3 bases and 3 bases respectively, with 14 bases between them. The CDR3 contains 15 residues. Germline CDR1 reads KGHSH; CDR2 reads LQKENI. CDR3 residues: CASSPSRDTYTEAFF. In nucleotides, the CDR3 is TGTGCCAGCTCACCCAGCCGGGACACCTACACTGAAGCTTTCTTT.

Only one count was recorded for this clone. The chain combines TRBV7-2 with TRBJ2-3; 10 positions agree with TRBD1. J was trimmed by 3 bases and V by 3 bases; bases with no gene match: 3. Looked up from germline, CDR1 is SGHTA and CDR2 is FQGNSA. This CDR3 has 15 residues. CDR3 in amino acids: CASSLMGQGTDTQYF. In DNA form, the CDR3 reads TGTGCCAGCAGCTTGATGGGACAGGGGACAGATACGCAGTATTTT.

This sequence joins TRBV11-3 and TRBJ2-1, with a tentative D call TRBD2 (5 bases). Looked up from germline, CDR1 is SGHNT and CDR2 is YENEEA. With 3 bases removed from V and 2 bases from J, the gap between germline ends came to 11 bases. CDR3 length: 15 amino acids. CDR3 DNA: TGTGCCAGCAGCTTTTCGGGGTCTCCCTACAATGAGCAGTTCTTC. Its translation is CASSFSGSPYNEQFF.